This is a list of T cell receptor beta chains from one sample in a study of blood T cells in healthy people across ages. TCRdb passed the 5' RACE reads through MiXCR, listing each CDR3 protein once. The data show about 670,000 distinct CDR3 sequences, over 40% seen once. The sample taken for sequencing was blood. All receptors come from a woman older than 75 in good health. CDR3s include the opening cysteine and the closing phenylalanine or tryptophan. A D gene is named only where the DNA matches it firmly. A row's size may be missing; if present it is once, few, many or a size class.

D gene: TRBD2; J gene: TRBJ2-2; clone size: .; V gene: TRBV7-9; CDR3 DNA: TGTGCCAGCAGCTTCGGAGCGGGGACGAACACCGGGGAGCTGTTTTTT; CDR3 protein: CASSFGAGTNTGELFF
D gene: .; J gene: TRBJ2-2; clone size: few; V gene: TRBV7-9; CDR3 DNA: TGTGCCAGCAGTTTAGTGGGGCCCGGGGAGCTGTTTTTT; CDR3 protein: CASSLVGPGELFF
D gene: .; J gene: TRBJ2-7; clone size: .; V gene: TRBV5-1; CDR3 DNA: TGCGCCAGTAAAGATAGTCCAGGTTGCGAGCAGTACTTC; CDR3 protein: CASKDSPGCEQYF
D gene: TRBD2; J gene: TRBJ2-5; clone size: many; V gene: TRBV10-3; CDR3 DNA: TGTGCCATCAGTGGACTAGCGGGAGAGACCCAGTACTTC; CDR3 protein: CAISGLAGETQYF
D gene: .; J gene: TRBJ2-5; clone size: .; V gene: TRBV28; CDR3 DNA: TGTGCCAGCAGCTCCCAGCAGGCATCACAAGAGACCCAGTACTTC; CDR3 protein: CASSSQQASQETQYF
D gene: TRBD1; J gene: TRBJ2-3; clone size: .; V gene: TRBV10-3; CDR3 DNA: TGTGCCATCAGTCTGGGACAGGGAAGAGCAGATACGCAGTATTTT; CDR3 protein: CAISLGQGRADTQYF
D gene: .; J gene: TRBJ2-7; clone size: once; V gene: TRBV30; CDR3 DNA: TGTGCCTGCTCCAAGGGCGCCTACGAGCAGTACTTC; CDR3 protein: CACSKGAYEQYF
D gene: .; J gene: TRBJ2-4; clone size: .; V gene: TRBV7-2; CDR3 DNA: TGTGCCAGCAGCCCTCAGGAGGGACTTCAGTACTTC; CDR3 protein: CASSPQEGLQYF
D gene: .; J gene: TRBJ2-5; clone size: .; V gene: TRBV5-1; CDR3 DNA: TGCGCCAGCAGCCCGGGACAACTCCAAGAGACCCAGTACTTC; CDR3 protein: CASSPGQLQETQYF
D gene: .; J gene: TRBJ1-2; clone size: many; V gene: TRBV7-3; CDR3 DNA: TGTGCCAGCAGCTTGAATAAAAACTATGGCTACACCTTC; CDR3 protein: CASSLNKNYGYTF
D gene: TRBD1; J gene: TRBJ2-3; clone size: .; V gene: TRBV29-1; CDR3 DNA: TGCAGCGTTGAGGTCTGGGGACAGGCGGACACAGATACGCAGTATTTT; CDR3 protein: CSVEVWGQADTDTQYF
D gene: .; J gene: TRBJ2-3; clone size: .; V gene: TRBV3-1; CDR3 DNA: TGTGCCAGCCGCCAGGGGACGTCGCCCGACACAGATACGCAGTATTTT; CDR3 protein: CASRQGTSPDTDTQYF
D gene: .; J gene: TRBJ2-2; clone size: .; V gene: TRBV15; CDR3 DNA: TGTGCCACCAGCAAGGGAGCTACGAACACCGGGGAGCTGTTTTTT; CDR3 protein: CATSKGATNTGELFF
D gene: .; J gene: TRBJ2-7; clone size: .; V gene: TRBV7-2; CDR3 DNA: TGTGCCAGCAGTTTAAAGGCGGCGGGGTCCTACGAGCAGTACTTC; CDR3 protein: CASSLKAAGSYEQYF
D gene: TRBD2; J gene: TRBJ2-3; clone size: .; V gene: TRBV11-3; CDR3 DNA: TGTGCCAGCAGCTTAAGGGCAGGGAGGGGCACAGATACGCAGTATTTT; CDR3 protein: CASSLRAGRGTDTQYF
D gene: TRBD2; J gene: TRBJ2-7; clone size: .; V gene: TRBV20-1; CDR3 DNA: TGCAGTGCGTGGGACTATACTTACGAGCAGTACTTC; CDR3 protein: CSAWDYTYEQYF
D gene: .; J gene: TRBJ1-5; clone size: few; V gene: TRBV27; CDR3 DNA: TGTGCCAGCAGATCCCTAGGGGGCAATCAGCCCCAGCATTTT; CDR3 protein: CASRSLGGNQPQHF
D gene: .; J gene: TRBJ2-1; clone size: .; V gene: TRBV19; CDR3 DNA: TGTGCCAGTAGTATCGGTGGGGGGGCCGTAAATGAGCAGTTCTTC; CDR3 protein: CASSIGGGAVNEQFF
D gene: TRBD1; J gene: TRBJ1-2; clone size: .; V gene: TRBV25-1; CDR3 DNA: TGTGCCAGTCAGGGGGCTCACAGGAACTATGGCTACACCTTC; CDR3 protein: CASQGAHRNYGYTF
D gene: .; J gene: TRBJ2-1; clone size: many; V gene: TRBV12-3/TRBV12-4; CDR3 DNA: TGTGCCAGCATCTTAGGGAGTAGCTCCTACAATGAGCAGTTCTTC; CDR3 protein: CASILGSSSYNEQFF
D gene: .; J gene: TRBJ2-7; clone size: many; V gene: TRBV20-1; CDR3 DNA: TGCAGTGCTTCCACCTCCTACGAGCAGTACTTC; CDR3 protein: CSASTSYEQYF
D gene: .; J gene: TRBJ1-1; clone size: many; V gene: TRBV5-1; CDR3 DNA: TGCGCCAGCAGCCTCTCGAGGGACACTGAAGCTTTCTTT; CDR3 protein: CASSLSRDTEAFF
D gene: TRBD1; J gene: TRBJ1-5; clone size: many; V gene: TRBV20-1; CDR3 DNA: TGCAGTGCTAATCCGGGACAGGGGGAAAGTCAGCCCCAGCATTTT; CDR3 protein: CSANPGQGESQPQHF
D gene: .; J gene: TRBJ2-1; clone size: many; V gene: TRBV20-1; CDR3 DNA: TGCAGTGCTAGTCAGGGCAGGTTTAGAGATGAGCAGTTCTTC; CDR3 protein: CSASQGRFRDEQFF
D gene: .; J gene: TRBJ1-2; clone size: many; V gene: TRBV2; CDR3 DNA: TGTGCCAGCGTCCGGGACGAAACTAACTATGGCTACACCTTC; CDR3 protein: CASVRDETNYGYTF
D gene: .; J gene: TRBJ2-1; clone size: .; V gene: TRBV27; CDR3 DNA: TGTGCCAGCAGTTTAGGGGAACCACTCTACAATGAGCAGTTCTTC; CDR3 protein: CASSLGEPLYNEQFF
D gene: .; J gene: TRBJ2-3; clone size: .; V gene: TRBV11-3; CDR3 DNA: TGTGCCAGCAGCTTAGTGTCGGGAGCGCAGTATTTT; CDR3 protein: CASSLVSGAQYF
D gene: TRBD2; J gene: TRBJ2-7; clone size: .; V gene: TRBV28; CDR3 DNA: TGTGCCAGCAGTTTAGGACTAGCGGGGGTAACCTACGAGCAGTACTTC; CDR3 protein: CASSLGLAGVTYEQYF
D gene: TRBD2; J gene: TRBJ2-3; clone size: .; V gene: TRBV5-1; CDR3 DNA: TGCGCCAGCAGCGTGGGACTAGCATCTAATACAGATACGCAGTATTTT; CDR3 protein: CASSVGLASNTDTQYF
D gene: TRBD1; J gene: TRBJ2-7; clone size: .; V gene: TRBV6-2/TRBV6-3; CDR3 DNA: TGTGCCAGCAGTTACTCCGGGACAGTCTCCTACGAGCAGTACTTC; CDR3 protein: CASSYSGTVSYEQYF
D gene: TRBD2; J gene: TRBJ2-7; clone size: .; V gene: TRBV27; CDR3 DNA: TGTGCCAGCAGTTTCCTCAGGAGCGGGAGCTCCTACGAGCAGTACTTC; CDR3 protein: CASSFLRSGSSYEQYF
D gene: TRBD1; J gene: TRBJ2-5; clone size: few; V gene: TRBV5-6; CDR3 DNA: TGTGCCAGCAGCGGTGGACAGGGGGCTGAGACCCAGTACTTC; CDR3 protein: CASSGGQGAETQYF
D gene: TRBD2; J gene: TRBJ2-7; clone size: few; V gene: TRBV12-3/TRBV12-4; CDR3 DNA: TGTGCCAGCAGCCTCAGCGGGGCCCCCTACGAGCAGTACTTC; CDR3 protein: CASSLSGAPYEQYF
D gene: TRBD1; J gene: TRBJ1-1; clone size: .; V gene: TRBV7-9; CDR3 DNA: TGTGCCAGCAGCTTAGTGCCCCAGGGGGGGGACACTGAAGCTTTCTTT; CDR3 protein: CASSLVPQGGDTEAFF
D gene: .; J gene: TRBJ1-1; clone size: .; V gene: TRBV7-9; CDR3 DNA: TGTGCCAGCAGCGCTCAGGTAGGGCAGTCCATGAACACTGAAGCTTTCTTT; CDR3 protein: CASSAQVGQSMNTEAFF
D gene: .; J gene: TRBJ2-7; clone size: .; V gene: TRBV27; CDR3 DNA: TGTGCCAGCAGTTTAATGGGGGCTGGATCCGAGCAGTACTTC; CDR3 protein: CASSLMGAGSEQYF
D gene: .; J gene: TRBJ2-7; clone size: .; V gene: TRBV4-3; CDR3 DNA: TGCGCCAGCAGCCAAGATCGTACACCAAGCTCCTACGAGCAGTACTTC; CDR3 protein: CASSQDRTPSSYEQYF
D gene: TRBD2; J gene: TRBJ2-7; clone size: .; V gene: TRBV27; CDR3 DNA: TGTGCCAGCAGTCAGCGGGGGACTAGCGGGGGGTATCGGCAGTACTTC; CDR3 protein: CASSQRGTSGGYRQYF
D gene: .; J gene: TRBJ2-1; clone size: .; V gene: TRBV5-1; CDR3 DNA: TGCGCCAGCAGCGAAACCCAGGGGTACAATGAGCAGTTCTTC; CDR3 protein: CASSETQGYNEQFF
D gene: .; J gene: TRBJ2-1; clone size: .; V gene: TRBV5-1; CDR3 DNA: TGCGCCAGCAGCTTCGCCGAAGGCAATGAGCAGTTCTTC; CDR3 protein: CASSFAEGNEQFF
D gene: TRBD2; J gene: TRBJ2-3; clone size: .; V gene: TRBV12-3/TRBV12-4; CDR3 DNA: TGTGCCAGCAGGGCCGTGACGGGGGGGAGAGATACGCAGTATTTT; CDR3 protein: CASRAVTGGRDTQYF
D gene: TRBD1; J gene: TRBJ1-2; clone size: .; V gene: TRBV5-1; CDR3 DNA: TGCGCCAGCAGCTTCGGGACAGGGGCAAGCTATGGCTACACCTTC; CDR3 protein: CASSFGTGASYGYTF
D gene: .; J gene: TRBJ2-6; clone size: .; V gene: TRBV6-1; CDR3 DNA: TGTGCCACTGTCCGGGACACTAAGACGTCTGGGGCCAACGTCCTGACTTTC; CDR3 protein: CATVRDTKTSGANVLTF
D gene: TRBD1; J gene: TRBJ1-5; clone size: .; V gene: TRBV24-1; CDR3 DNA: TGTGCCACCAGTGACAGCGGACAGGGCTTGGATCAGCCCCAGCATTTT; CDR3 protein: CATSDSGQGLDQPQHF
D gene: .; J gene: TRBJ2-1; clone size: few; V gene: TRBV5-1; CDR3 DNA: TGCGCCAGCAGCTTGGACGGGAACCGTGACAATGAGCAGTTCTTC; CDR3 protein: CASSLDGNRDNEQFF
D gene: .; J gene: TRBJ1-5; clone size: .; V gene: TRBV4-3; CDR3 DNA: TGCGCCAGCAGCCAAGCGGTGTGGTCCGGAGATCAGCCCCAGCATTTT; CDR3 protein: CASSQAVWSGDQPQHF
D gene: .; J gene: TRBJ2-3; clone size: many; V gene: TRBV20-1; CDR3 DNA: TGCAGTGCCTTTAGTCGGACTACAGATACGCAGTATTTT; CDR3 protein: CSAFSRTTDTQYF
D gene: TRBD1; J gene: TRBJ1-5; clone size: .; V gene: TRBV7-2; CDR3 DNA: TGTGCCAACAGCTCTGGGACAGTTAATCAGCCCCAGCATTTT; CDR3 protein: CANSSGTVNQPQHF
D gene: .; J gene: TRBJ2-4; clone size: few; V gene: TRBV10-3; CDR3 DNA: TGTGCCATCAGTGAGAGTCAGGGACTAGCCAAAAACATTCAGTACTTC; CDR3 protein: CAISESQGLAKNIQYF
D gene: .; J gene: TRBJ2-2; clone size: .; V gene: TRBV5-1; CDR3 DNA: TGCGCCAGCAGCCTCATTATCAAAATACACCCGGGGGAGCTGTTTTTT; CDR3 protein: CASSLIIKIHPGELFF
D gene: .; J gene: TRBJ2-6; clone size: .; V gene: TRBV12-3/TRBV12-4; CDR3 DNA: TGTGCCAGCAGTTTACGGTCCGGGGGTGAGGCCAACGTCCTGACTTTC; CDR3 protein: CASSLRSGGEANVLTF